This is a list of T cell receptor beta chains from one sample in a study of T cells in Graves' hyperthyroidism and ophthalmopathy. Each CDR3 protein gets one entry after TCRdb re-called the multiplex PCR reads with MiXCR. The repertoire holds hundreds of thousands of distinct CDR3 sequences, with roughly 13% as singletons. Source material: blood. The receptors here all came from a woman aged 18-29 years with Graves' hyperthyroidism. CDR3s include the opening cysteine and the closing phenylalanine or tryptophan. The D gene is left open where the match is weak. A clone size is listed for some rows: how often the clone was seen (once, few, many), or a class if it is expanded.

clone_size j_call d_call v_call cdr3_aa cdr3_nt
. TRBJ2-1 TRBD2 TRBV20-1 CSASHQRGRNEQFF TGCAGTGCTAGTCACCAGCGGGGCCGCAATGAGCAGTTCTTC
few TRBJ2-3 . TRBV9 CASSVRDIISTDTQYF TGTGCCAGCAGCGTCCGGGACATTATTAGCACAGATACGCAGTATTTT
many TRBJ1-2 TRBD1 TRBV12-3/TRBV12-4 CASRDRDYGYTF TGTGCCAGCAGGGACAGGGACTATGGCTACACCTTC
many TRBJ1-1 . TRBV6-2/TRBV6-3 CASSGLMNTEAFF TGTGCCAGCAGCGGACTTATGAACACTGAAGCTTTCTTT
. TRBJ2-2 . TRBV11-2 CASSLEGVVGELFF TGTGCCAGCAGCTTAGAAGGCGTAGTCGGGGAGCTGTTTTTT
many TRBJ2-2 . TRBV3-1 CASSQSSGWTGELFF TGTGCCAGCAGCCAATCGTCAGGTTGGACCGGGGAGCTGTTTTTT
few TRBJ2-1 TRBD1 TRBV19 CASSKTGVNEQFF TGTGCCAGTAGTAAGACAGGGGTGAATGAGCAGTTCTTC
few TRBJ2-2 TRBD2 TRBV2 CASRTFSGRAGGEPFF TGTGCCAGCAGAACCTTTAGCGGGAGGGCCGGCGGGGAGCCGTTTTTT
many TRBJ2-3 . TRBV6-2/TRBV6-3 CASSTGTSFVGTDTQYF TGTGCCAGCAGTACCGGGACTTCGTTCGTTGGCACAGATACGCAGTATTTT
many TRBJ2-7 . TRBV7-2 CASSFQGGDSSIEQYF TGTGCCAGCAGCTTCCAAGGGGGGGACAGCTCTATCGAGCAGTACTTC
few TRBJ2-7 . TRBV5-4 CASSLDSMTYEQYF TGTGCCAGCAGCTTGGACAGTATGACCTACGAGCAGTACTTC
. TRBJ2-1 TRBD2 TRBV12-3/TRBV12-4 CASSLGKTSGGPREQFF TGTGCCAGCAGTTTAGGGAAGACTAGCGGGGGCCCTCGAGAGCAGTTCTTC
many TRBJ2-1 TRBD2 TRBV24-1 CATSELAGGNNEQFF TGTGCCACCAGTGAATTGGCGGGGGGAAACAATGAGCAGTTCTTC
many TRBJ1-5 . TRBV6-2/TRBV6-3 CASSSRDWDQPQHF TGTGCCAGCAGTTCCAGGGATTGGGATCAGCCCCAGCATTTT
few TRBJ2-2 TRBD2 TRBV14 CASSQLAGGLAGELFF TGTGCCAGCAGCCAGTTAGCGGGGGGGCTCGCCGGGGAGCTGTTTTTT
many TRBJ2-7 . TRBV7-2 CASSFRSRGLRVHEQYF TGTGCCAGCAGCTTCCGATCGCGGGGTTTAAGGGTCCACGAGCAGTACTTC
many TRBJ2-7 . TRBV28 CASRSLDNRKQYF TGTGCCAGCAGGTCCCTCGATAATCGAAAGCAGTACTTC
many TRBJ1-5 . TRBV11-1 CASSLAEGAPQHF TGTGCCAGCAGCTTAGCGGAGGGAGCGCCCCAGCATTTT
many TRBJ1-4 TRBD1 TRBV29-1 CSGQGVKEKLFF TGCAGCGGACAGGGGGTGAAGGAAAAACTGTTTTTT
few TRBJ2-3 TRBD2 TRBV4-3 CAGSQVPSGRSTDTQYF TGCGCCGGCAGCCAAGTCCCTAGCGGTCGGAGCACAGATACGCAGTATTTT
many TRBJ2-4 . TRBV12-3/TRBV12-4 CASSLVVAKNIQYF TGTGCCAGCAGTTTAGTGGTGGCCAAAAACATTCAGTACTTC
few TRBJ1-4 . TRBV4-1 CASSQDHFGNEKLFF .
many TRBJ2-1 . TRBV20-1 CSARDWEEEQFF TGCAGTGCTAGAGATTGGGAAGAAGAGCAGTTCTTC
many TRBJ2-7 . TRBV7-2 CASSLAWDPRNEQYF TGTGCCAGCAGCTTAGCTTGGGACCCGCGAAACGAGCAGTACTTC
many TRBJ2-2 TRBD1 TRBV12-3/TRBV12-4 CASQGYRGDTGELFF TGTGCCAGCCAAGGGTACAGGGGCGACACCGGGGAGCTGTTTTTT
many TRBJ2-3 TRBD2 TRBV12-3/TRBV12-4 CASSPGLAQYF TGTGCCAGCAGTCCGGGACTAGCGCAGTATTTT
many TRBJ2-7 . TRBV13 CASSLRVWHEQYF TGTGCCAGCAGCTTAAGGGTTTGGCATGAGCAGTACTTC
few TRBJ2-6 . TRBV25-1 CASSEFRGSGANVLTF TGTGCCAGCAGTGAATTCAGAGGCTCTGGGGCCAACGTCCTGACTTTC
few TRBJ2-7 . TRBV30 CAWNRGPYEQYF TGTGCCTGGAATAGGGGACCATACGAGCAGTACTTC
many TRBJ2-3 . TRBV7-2 CASREYIADTQYF TGTGCCAGCAGGGAATACATAGCAGATACGCAGTATTTT
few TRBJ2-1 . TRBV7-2 CASSSPILRRVGNEQFF TGTGCCAGCAGCTCCCCAATTTTGAGAAGAGTGGGAAATGAGCAGTTCTTC
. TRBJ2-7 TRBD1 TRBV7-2 CASSLREPRGRTGGLLAGEQYF TGTGCCAGCAGCTTGCGGGAGCCGCGGGGCCGGACAGGGGGGTTATTAGCTGGCGAGCAGTACTTC
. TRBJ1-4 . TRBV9 CASSAGNYNEKLFF TGTGCCAGCAGCGCCGGGAATTATAATGAAAAACTGTTTTTT
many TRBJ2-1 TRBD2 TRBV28 CASSLGLRGLEQFF TGTGCCAGCAGTTTGGGTTTGAGGGGACTAGAGCAGTTCTTC
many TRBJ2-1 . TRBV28 CASSPPGGLGNEQFF TGTGCCAGCAGTCCCCCTGGAGGTCTGGGCAATGAGCAGTTCTTC
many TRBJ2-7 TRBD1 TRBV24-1 CATSGGDRAIYEQYF TGTGCCACCAGTGGCGGCGACAGGGCTATATACGAGCAGTACTTC
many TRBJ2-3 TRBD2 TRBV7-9 CSGSGADTQYF TGTAGCGGGAGTGGGGCAGATACGCAGTATTTT
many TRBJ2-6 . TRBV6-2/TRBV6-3 CASSLYTGSGANVLTF TGTGCCAGCAGCTTATATACGGGATCTGGGGCCAACGTCCTGACTTTC
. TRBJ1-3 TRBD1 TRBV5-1 CASRYSGTGPGNTIYF TGCGCAAGCCGATATTCCGGGACAGGGCCAGGAAACACCATATATTTT
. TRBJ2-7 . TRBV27 CASSPPDRYYEQYF TGTGCCAGCAGTCCCCCGGACAGATACTACGAGCAGTACTTC
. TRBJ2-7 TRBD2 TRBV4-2 CASSQGPNSGIAYEQYF TGTGCCAGCAGCCAGGGGCCTAACAGCGGGATTGCCTACGAGCAGTACTTC
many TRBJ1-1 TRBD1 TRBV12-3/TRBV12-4 CASSTQGAPTEAFF TGTGCCAGCAGCACACAGGGGGCACCCACTGAAGCTTTCTTT
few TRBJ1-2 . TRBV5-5 CASSQGPRGGYTF TGTGCCAGCAGCCAGGGACCTCGGGGTGGCTACACCTTC
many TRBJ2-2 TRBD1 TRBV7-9 CASTTQGAWRTGELFF TGTGCCAGCACCACCCAGGGGGCTTGGAGAACCGGGGAGCTGTTTTTT
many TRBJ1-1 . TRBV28 CASSLRWDTEAFF TGTGCCAGCAGTTTACGGTGGGACACTGAAGCTTTCTTT
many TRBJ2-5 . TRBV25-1 CASSEFRRSTQETQYF TGTGCCAGCAGTGAATTTCGGCGGTCCACTCAAGAGACCCAGTACTTC
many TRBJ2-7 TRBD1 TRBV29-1 CSAQEGTGSSYEQYF TGCAGCGCCCAGGAAGGGACAGGAAGCTCCTACGAGCAGTACTTC
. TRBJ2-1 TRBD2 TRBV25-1 CASTSGGGNEQFF TGTGCCAGCACCTCGGGGGGGGGGAATGAGCAGTTCTTC
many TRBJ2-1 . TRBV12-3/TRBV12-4 CATSYAREQFF TGTGCCACCTCATATGCCCGTGAGCAGTTCTTC
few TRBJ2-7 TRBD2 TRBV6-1 CASSATGLAGGPGYEQYF TGTGCCAGCAGTGCAACCGGACTAGCGGGAGGGCCGGGCTACGAGCAGTACTTC
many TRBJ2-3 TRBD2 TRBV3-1 CASSQVIAGGVTDTQYF TGTGCCAGCAGCCAAGTGATAGCGGGAGGGGTCACAGATACGCAGTATTTT
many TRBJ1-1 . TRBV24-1 CATTSGVNTEAFF TGTGCCACGACCTCGGGGGTGAACACTGAAGCTTTCTTT
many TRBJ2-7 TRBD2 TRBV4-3 CASSPRGRLAGNSYEQYF TGCGCCAGCAGCCCTAGAGGAAGACTAGCGGGGAACTCCTACGAGCAGTACTTC
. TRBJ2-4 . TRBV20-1 CSARAQGGVDIQYF TGCAGTGCTAGAGCCCAGGGAGGTGTGGACATTCAGTACTTC
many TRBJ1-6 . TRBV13 CASRAGASPLHF TGTGCCAGCAGGGCAGGGGCTTCACCCCTCCACTTT